The source of this T cell receptor (beta chain) is a study of T cells in Graves' hyperthyroidism and ophthalmopathy. J lost 6 bases, V lost 3 bases, and 7 bases had no gene match. CDR3 length equals 14 residues. Germline V gene data show CDR1 as LGHNA and CDR2 as YSLEER. This clonotype came up many times. Authors of the study amplified TCR beta CDR3 regions from RNA transcripts. First-round RT-PCR targeting the TCR CDR3 was performed with the HTBI primer set. TCRdb independently ran MiXCR on the multiplex PCR reads; one entry per CDR3 protein. The sample holds hundreds of thousands of distinct CDR3 sequences, around 15% seen once.

The chain links TRBV4-3 to TRBJ1-1; 7 bases line up with TRBD1. Sequencing was done on a sample of blood. The receptor was derived from a woman aged 18-29 years with Graves' hyperthyroidism. The CDR3 loop is CASSQRDRVAEAFF. The CDR3 DNA sequence: TGCGCCAGCAGCCAGCGCGACAGGGTCGCTGAAGCTTTCTTT.